This T cell receptor beta chain was sequenced during a study of blood T cell repertoires in COVID-19. Whole-study context: Material from acute and convalescent COVID-19 was sourced from the United States, Italy and Spain. Sample material is recorded as cDNA or gDNA derived from T cells, B-cell-depleted T cells, or PBMCs.

The CDR3 extends over 15 amino acids. The germline V gene encodes CDR1 ENHRY and CDR2 SYGVKD. The V end lost 6 bases, the J end lost 4 bases, and 18 bases lay between the germline ends. Authors' processing steps: Amplification of reference gene primers provided the estimated nucleated cell counts. Clones were sequenced by immunoSEQ multiplex PCR, and TCRdb holds only the in-frame ones, with some missing. Clone size and the V and J calls come from that table; the DNA yielded D and trimming. This sample yields 140,000 to 150,000 clones, of which approximately 90% are seen a single time; just over 3% belongs to the top ten.

The V call is TRBV10-3, the J call TRBJ1-2; D might be TRBD1 (6 bases). Sequencing input: peripheral blood. This clonotype was sampled from an older woman with active COVID-19. The CDR3 region has the DNA TGTGCCATCAGCCACAGGGAGAAGGGGTCCTATGGCTACACCTTC. Translating it yields CAISHREKGSYGYTF.